Below are 7 T cell receptor beta chains sequenced from a single sample in a study of OX40 agonist ivuxolimab in advanced cancers. Only in-frame clones appear in the TCRdb table, and some are missing; sequencing was by immunoSEQ multiplex PCR. The sample has around 19,000 clones, 73% seen once. Material: CD4+ or CD8+ T cells sorted from blood, obtained in a trial of the OX40 agonist ivuxolimab. The receptor source for this set is an adult with an advanced solid tumor such as melanoma, head and neck, liver or kidney cancer.

The chain joins TRBV11-3 to TRBJ2-7, with no clear D. The CDR3 consists of 12 residues. Germline CDR1 and CDR2: SGHNT and YENEEA. V lost 7 bases, J lost 5 bases, and 12 bases lay in between. The CDR3 loop reads CASTGPLHEQYF. In nucleotides, the CDR3 is TGTGCCAGCACCGGACCCCTCCACGAGCAGTACTTC.

This chain connects TRBV7-9 to TRBJ2-1; 13 nucleotides agree with TRBD2. This CDR3 has 16 residues. CDR1 and CDR2 from the germline V gene are SEHNR and FQNEAQ (reference sequence). After removal of 5 bases from V and 8 bases from J, the junction contained 9 bases not matched to a gene. The CDR3 DNA is TGTGCCAGCAGCCCACCGACTAGCGGGGGGAGGGATGAGCAGTTCTTC. This translates into CASSPPTSGGRDEQFF.

The table lists this clone with a count of one. The chain links TRBV5-8 to TRBJ2-1; D is undetermined. CDR1 and CDR2 from the germline V gene are SGHTS and YDEGEE. Trimming removed 5 bases at V and 0 bases at J, with 12 bases between. CDR3 length: 15 amino acids. CDR3 amino acids: CASSKDPGSYNEQFF. The CDR3 region has the DNA TGTGCCAGCAGTAAAGACCCTGGCTCCTACAATGAGCAGTTCTTC.

The J gene is TRBJ1-1, the V gene TRBV5-6; D gene ambiguous. The V end was cut by 2 bases, the J end by 10 bases, with 15 bases between. In germline, CDR1 is SGHDT, CDR2 YYEEEE. This CDR3 has 13 amino acids. CDR3 region: CASSLRPPEVAFF. CDR3 nucleotides: TGTGCCAGCAGCTTAAGACCGCCTGAGGTAGCTTTCTTT.

The chain is built from TRBV7-2 and TRBJ2-7, with 7 nucleotides matching TRBD1. This CDR3 has 13 amino acids. Trimming removed 5 bases from V and 4 bases from J; junction bases left unmatched: 5. Germline V lookup: CDR1 SGHTA, CDR2 FQGNSA. This CDR3 is CASSPGQNYEQYF. CDR3 DNA: TGTGCCAGCAGCCCGGGACAGAATTACGAGCAGTACTTC.

For the CDR3, the DNA is TGTGCCAGCAGTTCCCAGAACACCGGGGAGCTGTTTTTT. Translating it yields CASSSQNTGELFF. The chain carries TRBV27 and TRBJ2-2; no firm D call. Germline assignment: CDR1 MNHEY and CDR2 SMNVEV (reference sequence). This CDR3 contains 13 residues. V was pared by 4 bases and J by 1 base, with 4 bases between.

CDR3 in amino acids: CASSWRGQGTYEQYF. CDR3 nucleotides: TGTGCCAGCAGCTGGCGGGGACAGGGGACCTACGAGCAGTACTTC. The rearrangement uses TRBV5-4 and TRBJ2-7, with 10 nucleotides matching TRBD1. Trimming cost V 3 bases and J 2 bases; bases outside gene matches: 5. CDR3 length equals 15 residues. Germline CDR1 and CDR2: SGHNT and YYREEE (reference sequence). Full variable domain (remainder filled in from reference TRBV5-4 and TRBJ2-7): ETGVTQSPTHLIKTRGQQVTLRCSSQSGHNTVSWYQQALGQGPQFIFQYYREEENGRGNFPPRFSGLQFPNYSSELNVNALELDDSALYLCASSWRGQGTYEQYFGPGTRLTVT.